These 18 T cell receptor beta chains were sequenced from one sample in a study of molecular identifiers for immune sequencing clone quantification. TCRdb passed the PCR reads through MiXCR, listing each CDR3 protein once. The top ten clones hold approximately 0.94% of a sample with 85,000 to 100,000 distinct CDR3 sequences, roughly a quarter of them seen once. Sequences were obtained from naive CD8+ T cells from blood, with Jurkat cell RNA spiked in. This sample's subset: FACS-sorted CD8+CD4-CCR7+CD45RA+ naive T cells. All receptors come from a human donor in good health. Some libraries in this study had Jurkat cell RNA spiked in.

This clonotype appeared many times. The rearrangement joins TRBV5-1 to TRBJ2-7, with D perhaps given as TRBD1 or TRBD2 (5 bases each). This CDR3 is built from 14 residues. Deletions cut 2 bases from V and 3 bases from J, with 12 bases between. Germline V lookup: CDR1 SGHRS, CDR2 YFSETQ. CDR3 nucleotides: TGCGCCAGCAGCTTTAGGGACGGCAACTACGAGCAGTACTTC. Protein product: CASSFRDGNYEQYF.

In its sample, this clonotype was seen many times. V and J are TRBV4-3 and TRBJ1-3; maybe TRBD1 (6 bases). The CDR3 is made up of 17 amino acids. Trimming removed 2 bases from V and 3 bases from J, with 17 bases in between. Germline V gives CDR1 LGHNA, CDR2 YSLEER. The CDR3 nucleotides read TGCGCCAGCAGCCAAACCGCCAGGGGTAGGGATGGAAACACCATATATTTT. Translating it yields CASSQTARGRDGNTIYF.

A word on this clonotype: Sequence at one end of the junction differs from germline and may be a read error. J is TRBJ2-7 and V is TRBV7-2; the D call may be TRBD1 or TRBD2 (6 bases each). Germline-derived CDR1 and CDR2 are SGHTA and FQGNSA. This CDR3 has 14 amino acids. CDR3 sequence (DNA): TGTGCCAGCAGCACAGGACCGGGGGCCTACGCGCAGTACTTC. Protein sequence: CASSTGPGAYAQYF.

The rearrangement uses TRBV19 and TRBJ1-2; no reliable D call. CDR3 length: 13 residues. Looked up from germline, CDR1 is LNHDA and CDR2 is SQIVND (reference sequence). V lost 5 bases to trimming and J lost 7 bases, with 14 bases between them. CDR3 residues: CASSSVSNGGYTF. The DNA of the CDR3 is TGTGCCAGTAGTTCAGTGTCGAACGGTGGCTACACCTTC.

This chain links TRBV11-2 with TRBJ1-2, with D possibly TRBD1 on 5 matching bases. Trimming removed 6 bases at V and 10 bases at J, with 27 bases between. The CDR3 has 16 amino acids. CDR1 and CDR2 from the germline V gene are SGHAT and FQNNGV. The CDR3 DNA is TGTGCCAGCAGAGAAGCTTTAGTGGGACTTTCAGACCTCTACACCTTC. This translates into CASREALVGLSDLYTF.

This clonotype appeared a single time. A much larger clone is a single base away; this may be a read error. The chain couples TRBV6-5 to TRBJ2-5; D is perhaps TRBD2 (5 bases). Germline V CDR1 and CDR2: MNHEY, SVGAGI. Trimming stripped 2 bases from V and 2 bases from J, with 18 bases between. The CDR3 totals 17 residues. The CDR3 DNA reads TGTGCCAGCAGTTACACACAAGCCCAAACGGGGCAAGAGACCCAGTACTTC. Translated: CASSYTQAQTGQETQYF.

This clonotype was detected many times. The chain combines TRBV4-3 with TRBJ2-7; maybe TRBD1 (6 bases). Per germline, CDR1 LGHNA and CDR2 YSLEER. V lost 2 bases and J 5 bases, leaving 19 bases between the germline ends. CDR3 length: 16 residues. The CDR3 spells CASSQLLTGVADEQYF. The CDR3 DNA reads as TGCGCCAGCAGCCAACTCCTGACAGGAGTAGCTGACGAGCAGTACTTC.

Comment on this clonotype: A much more abundant neighbour one base away suggests this may be a read error. This likely comes from a read error, as the CDR3 has no conserved phenylalanine or tryptophan at its end. The V call is TRBV14, the J call TRBJ2-7; D unresolved. The CDR3 sequence is 13 residues long. V gave up 0 bases and J gave up 6 bases, with 9 bases separating them. Germline CDR1 reads SGHDN; CDR2 reads FVKESK. The DNA for the CDR3 is TGTGCCAGCAGCCAAGATACATCCGGCGAGCAGTACTCC. Its protein product is CASSQDTSGEQYS.

The CDR3 DNA reads as TGTGCCAGCAGCACCGGGACACCCTACGAGCAGTACTTC. Translating gives CASSTGTPYEQYF. V gene TRBV11-2 combines with J gene TRBJ2-7; weak D call: TRBD1 (6 bases). V was shortened by 5 bases and J by 2 bases, with 10 bases between the two germline ends. This CDR3 contains 13 residues. CDR1 and CDR2 (germline): SGHAT, FQNNGV.

This clonotype has at least ten counts. This chain joins TRBV23-1 and TRBJ2-1; D not certain. TRBV23-1 is treated as an ORF (open reading frame) with a function not yet certain. Trimming stripped 3 bases from V and 0 bases from J, with 15 bases between. CDR3 length: 17 amino acids. As DNA, the CDR3 is TGCGCCAGCAGTCATCTCCAGCAACCTGTCTCCTACAATGAGCAGTTCTTC. As protein: CASSHLQQPVSYNEQFF.

As for this clonotype: A much larger clone differs by one base, so this may be a read error. The chain uses TRBV11-2 and TRBJ2-4; 7 positions agree with TRBD2. The CDR3 sequence is 17 residues long. Germline V gene sequence: CDR1 SGHAT, CDR2 FQNNGV. In DNA, the CDR3 is TGTGCCAGCAGCGGGATCAGCGGGACGCTAGCCAAAAACATTCGGTACTTC. Protein sequence: CASSGISGTLAKNIRYF.

This clonotype was detected only once. This sequence joins TRBV20-1 and TRBJ2-5, with 8 bases lining up with TRBD2. With 0 bases clipped from V and 4 bases from J, the junction kept 7 bases outside the gene matches. CDR1 is DFQATT, CDR2 SNEGSKA, per germline (reference sequence). The CDR3 sequence is 15 residues long. The CDR3 is CSARERNGGVETQYF. The CDR3 nucleotides read TGCAGTGCTAGAGAGCGGAACGGGGGGGTAGAGACCCAGTACTTC.

This sequence joins TRBV12-3 or TRBV12-4 and TRBJ1-2; D not resolved. The CDR3 is 12 amino acids. Trimming took off 5 bases at V and 8 bases at J, with 12 bases between the two ends. DNA for the CDR3: TGTGCCAGCAGTCTTGGAGGGTCCGGCTACACCTTC. It is translated as CASSLGGSGYTF.

This clonotype occurred many times. This sequence joins TRBV6-5 and TRBJ1-1; D possibly corresponds to TRBD1 (5 bases). Germline CDR1 is MNHEY and CDR2 is SVGAGI. The V and J ends lost 7 bases and 6 bases respectively, with 15 bases between them. The CDR3 consists of 13 residues. The CDR3 bases are TGTGCCAGCACTTCACAGGCGTCTCCTGAAGCTTTCTTT. It encodes CASTSQASPEAFF.

The chain's CDR3 is CSVVGGELYGYTF. Here the CDR3 DNA reads TGCAGCGTTGTGGGGGGAGAGCTCTATGGCTACACCTTC. The rearrangement links TRBV29-1 to TRBJ1-2, with a possible D match to TRBD1 (5 bases). The germline V gene encodes CDR1 SQVTM and CDR2 ANQGSEA. The V end lost 4 bases, the J end lost 4 bases, and 13 bases lay between the germline ends. The CDR3 runs 13 residues.

This clonotype was detected only a few times. The chain is built from TRBV27 and TRBJ2-5; 11 bases align to TRBD1. CDR1 MNHEY and CDR2 SMNVEV come from the germline V gene (reference sequence). The CDR3 runs to 15 residues. Unmatched junction bases numbered 6, after V lost 4 bases and J lost 5 bases. CDR3 sequence: CASSSWDRGTETQYF. CDR3 DNA: TGTGCCAGCAGTTCTTGGGACAGGGGGACGGAGACCCAGTACTTC.

This clonotype was seen at least ten times. The chain employs TRBV3-1 and TRBJ2-3, with TRBD2 matching over 12 bases. The CDR3 loop spans 18 amino acids. The ends lost 2 bases at V and 6 bases at J; junction bases unmatched: 12. Germline CDR1 reads LGHDT; CDR2 reads YNNKEL (reference sequence). CDR3 in amino acids: CASSQFGASGGALDTQYF. The CDR3 nucleotides read TGTGCCAGCAGCCAATTCGGGGCTAGCGGGGGGGCCTTGGATACGCAGTATTTT.

Many counts were recorded for this clonotype. J is TRBJ1-4 and V is TRBV5-4; D is unresolved. Germline V gene data show CDR1 as SGHNT and CDR2 as YYREEE (reference sequence). The CDR3 loop spans 14 amino acids. Trimming took 4 bases from V and 5 from J, leaving 12 bases between them. The CDR3 DNA follows: TGTGCCAGCAGCGGAGACGGAGCGAATGAAAAACTGTTTTTT. Its protein is CASSGDGANEKLFF.